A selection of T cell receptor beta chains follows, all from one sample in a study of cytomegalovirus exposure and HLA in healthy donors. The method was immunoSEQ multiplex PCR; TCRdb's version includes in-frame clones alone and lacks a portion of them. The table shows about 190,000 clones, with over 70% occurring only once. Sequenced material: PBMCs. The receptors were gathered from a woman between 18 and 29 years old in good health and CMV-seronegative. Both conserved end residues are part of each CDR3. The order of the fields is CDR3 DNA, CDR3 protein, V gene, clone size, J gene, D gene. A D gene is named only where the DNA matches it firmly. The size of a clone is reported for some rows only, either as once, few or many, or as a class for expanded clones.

CDR3 DNA: TGCGCCAGCAGCCAAGCTGGGGGGTTCGGGGCGGGAGGTACGCAGTATTTT
CDR3 protein: CASSQAGGFGAGGTQYF
V gene: TRBV4-1
clone size: -
J gene: TRBJ2-3
D gene: TRBD2

CDR3 DNA: TGTGCCAGCAGTTCACTTAGCGGAAGCTCCTACAATGAGCAGTTCTTC
CDR3 protein: CASSSLSGSSYNEQFF
V gene: TRBV28
clone size: -
J gene: TRBJ2-1
D gene: -

CDR3 DNA: TGTGCCAGTAGCCGATCGTGGACAGGGGGGACCAATGAGCAGTTCTTC
CDR3 protein: CASSRSWTGGTNEQFF
V gene: TRBV19
clone size: once
J gene: TRBJ2-1
D gene: TRBD1

CDR3 DNA: TGCGCCAGCAGCCAAGATGTGGGGGCCACTGAAGCTTTCTTT
CDR3 protein: CASSQDVGATEAFF
V gene: TRBV4-1
clone size: -
J gene: TRBJ1-1
D gene: -

CDR3 DNA: TGTGCCAGCGTTCAGGCGGGAGGTGGGCGGAATGAGCAGTTCTTC
CDR3 protein: CASVQAGGGRNEQFF
V gene: TRBV6-1
clone size: -
J gene: TRBJ2-1
D gene: TRBD2

CDR3 DNA: TGCGCCAGCAGCTTGGGTGACTTCTCGGGGAACTACGAGCAGTACTTC
CDR3 protein: CASSLGDFSGNYEQYF
V gene: TRBV5-1
clone size: -
J gene: TRBJ2-7
D gene: -

CDR3 DNA: TGTGCCAGCAGCCCGCAGTGGGCTGAAGATGAAAAACTGTTTTTT
CDR3 protein: CASSPQWAEDEKLFF
V gene: TRBV4-2
clone size: -
J gene: TRBJ1-4
D gene: -

CDR3 DNA: TGTGCCAGCAGTTATACAACAGGGGCCCTTGGCTACACCTTC
CDR3 protein: CASSYTTGALGYTF
V gene: TRBV6-6
clone size: -
J gene: TRBJ1-2
D gene: TRBD1

CDR3 DNA: TGTGCCAGCAGCCCCCGCAAGGGGGCTTGGACCACTGAAGCTTTCTTT
CDR3 protein: CASSPRKGAWTTEAFF
V gene: TRBV5-4
clone size: -
J gene: TRBJ1-1
D gene: TRBD1

CDR3 DNA: TGTGCTAGCAGCGCGATTGAATCCGCTGAAGCTTTCTTT
CDR3 protein: CASSAIESAEAFF
V gene: TRBV7-7
clone size: -
J gene: TRBJ1-1
D gene: -

CDR3 DNA: TGTGCCAGCAGTCCAACGGGGGGCAGCTACGAGCAGTACTTC
CDR3 protein: CASSPTGGSYEQYF
V gene: TRBV6-5
clone size: -
J gene: TRBJ2-7
D gene: -

CDR3 DNA: TGTGCCAGCAGCACAGACAGGGATAATAATTCACCCCTCCACTTT
CDR3 protein: CASSTDRDNNSPLHF
V gene: TRBV2
clone size: -
J gene: TRBJ1-6
D gene: TRBD1

CDR3 DNA: TGTGCCAGCAGCGTAGGTACTAGCGGACAAGAGACCCAGTACTTC
CDR3 protein: CASSVGTSGQETQYF
V gene: TRBV9
clone size: -
J gene: TRBJ2-5
D gene: TRBD2

CDR3 DNA: TGTGCCAGCAGCTCCGGGACAGCCTACGAGCAGTACTTC
CDR3 protein: CASSSGTAYEQYF
V gene: TRBV13
clone size: -
J gene: TRBJ2-7
D gene: TRBD1

CDR3 DNA: TGTGCCAGCAGCCGGACAGAAAATGAGCAGTTCTTC
CDR3 protein: CASSRTENEQFF
V gene: TRBV5-8
clone size: once
J gene: TRBJ2-1
D gene: -

CDR3 DNA: TGCGCCAGCAGTGAGGTACTAGCGGGAGATCGTGAGCAGTTCTTC
CDR3 protein: CASSEVLAGDREQFF
V gene: TRBV10-2
clone size: -
J gene: TRBJ2-1
D gene: TRBD2

CDR3 DNA: TGTGCCAGCAGCGCCCGGGTTGGATCACAAGAGACCCAGTACTTC
CDR3 protein: CASSARVGSQETQYF
V gene: TRBV9
clone size: -
J gene: TRBJ2-5
D gene: -

CDR3 DNA: TGTGCCAGCAGTGAGGGGCAGGGGGCCTACGAGCAGTACTTC
CDR3 protein: CASSEGQGAYEQYF
V gene: TRBV6-1
clone size: once
J gene: TRBJ2-7
D gene: TRBD1

CDR3 DNA: TGCGCCAGCAGCGACCGCGGGGGGGAGACCCAGTACTTC
CDR3 protein: CASSDRGGETQYF
V gene: TRBV5-1
clone size: -
J gene: TRBJ2-5
D gene: TRBD2

CDR3 DNA: TGTGCCAGCAGCGTGGGGACTAGCGGGGGGGATTACGAGCAGTACTTC
CDR3 protein: CASSVGTSGGDYEQYF
V gene: TRBV9
clone size: -
J gene: TRBJ2-7
D gene: TRBD2

CDR3 DNA: TGTGCCAGCAGCCAGGACTACAGCGGGAGCCCAGTATCCGTACCGCAGTACTTC
CDR3 protein: CASSQDYSGSPVSVPQYF
V gene: TRBV11-2
clone size: -
J gene: TRBJ2-7
D gene: TRBD2

CDR3 DNA: TGTGCCACCGCGCCCTTGAGGGCCCAAGAGACCCAGTACTTC
CDR3 protein: CATAPLRAQETQYF
V gene: TRBV2
clone size: once
J gene: TRBJ2-5
D gene: -